This section outlines one T cell receptor beta chain sequence together with its context. This sample also contains other DNA sequences that code for the same CDR3. TCRdb's table, derived via immunoSEQ multiplex PCR, lists solely in-frame clones and lacks some. The data contain some 2,500,000 clones, 93% of them seen just once; the ten biggest clones take up about 0.34%. The germline V gene has CDR1 MNHEY and CDR2 SMNVEV (reference sequence). Trimming shortened V by 5 bases and J by 7 bases, and 6 bases separated the two germline ends. This CDR3 is built from 12 residues. This sample was included in a study of shared clonotypes between healthy human individuals.

This rearrangement joins TRBV27 to TRBJ1-6; D ambiguous. The receptor was derived from a man aged 18 to 30 in good health. Some clones in this sample may be carry-over from other donors' samples. Material: naive CD4+ T cells from PBMCs. Subset of the sample: CD45RA+ positively selected. CDR3 DNA: TGTGCCAGCAGTCTTAGCAATTCACCCCTCCACTTT. This gives the protein CASSLSNSPLHF.